Described below is a single T cell receptor (beta chain) sequence and its context. Its antigen is undetermined. This sample is drawn from a study of beta chain features in type 1 diabetes. Study-wide results and caveats: Patients showed naive, central memory and Treg TCRB repertoires that appeared more similar than those of healthy donors.

Reverse transcribing all isolated RNA meant expressed TCRB transcripts were sequenced. Profiling relied on immunoSEQ multiplex PCR, and the TCRdb table lists in-frame clones only, not all of them. This sample has under 800,000 clones, with around 15% found just once. The V gene's germline CDR1 is MGHRA and CDR2 YSYEKL. The CDR3 has 18 amino acids. V lost 0 bases, J lost 0 bases, and 6 bases stayed unmatched. This receptor was obtained from a man between 18 and 29 years old in good health. V usage is TRBV4-1 and J usage is TRBJ2-2; 8 positions agree with TRBD2. The sequenced sample was naive CD4+ T cells from blood. CDR3 DNA: TGCGCCAGCAGCCAAGAGCGCGGGGGGCCCGCGAACACCGGGGAGCTGTTTTTT. Its protein product is CASSQERGGPANTGELFF.